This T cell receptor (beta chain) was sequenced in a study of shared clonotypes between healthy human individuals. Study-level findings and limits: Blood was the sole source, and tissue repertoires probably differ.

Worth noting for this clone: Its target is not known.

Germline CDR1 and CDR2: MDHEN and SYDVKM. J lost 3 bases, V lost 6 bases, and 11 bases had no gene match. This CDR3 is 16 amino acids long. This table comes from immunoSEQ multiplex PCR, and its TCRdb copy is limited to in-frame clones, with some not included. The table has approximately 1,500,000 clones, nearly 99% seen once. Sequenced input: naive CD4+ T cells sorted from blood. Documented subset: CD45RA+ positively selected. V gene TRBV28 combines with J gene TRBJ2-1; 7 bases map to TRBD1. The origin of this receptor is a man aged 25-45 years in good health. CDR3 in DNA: TGTGCCAGCAGAAGAAAAGACAGGGCCTTCTACAATGAGCAGTTCTTC. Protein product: CASRRKDRAFYNEQFF.